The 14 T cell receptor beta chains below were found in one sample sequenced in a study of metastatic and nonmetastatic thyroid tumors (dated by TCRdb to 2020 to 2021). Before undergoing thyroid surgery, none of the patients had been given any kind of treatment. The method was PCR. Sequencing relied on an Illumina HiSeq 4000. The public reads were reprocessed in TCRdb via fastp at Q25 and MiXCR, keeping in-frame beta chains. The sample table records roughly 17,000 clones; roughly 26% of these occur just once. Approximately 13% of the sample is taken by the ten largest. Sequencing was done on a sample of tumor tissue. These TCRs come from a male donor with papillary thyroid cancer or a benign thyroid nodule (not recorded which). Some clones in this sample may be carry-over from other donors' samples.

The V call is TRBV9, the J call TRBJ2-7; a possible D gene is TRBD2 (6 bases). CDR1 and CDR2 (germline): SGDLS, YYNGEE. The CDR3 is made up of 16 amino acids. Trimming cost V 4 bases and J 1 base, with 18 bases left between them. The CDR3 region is CASSSSVGTGSYEQYF. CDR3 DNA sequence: TGTGCCAGCAGCTCTAGTGTCGGGACTGGGTCCTACGAGCAGTACTTC.

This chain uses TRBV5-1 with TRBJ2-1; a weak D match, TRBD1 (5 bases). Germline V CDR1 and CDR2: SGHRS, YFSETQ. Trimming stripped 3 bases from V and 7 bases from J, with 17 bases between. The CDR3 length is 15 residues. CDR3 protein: CASSSLPQGVNEQFF. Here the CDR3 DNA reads TGCGCCAGCAGCTCCCTTCCGCAGGGCGTTAATGAGCAGTTCTTC.

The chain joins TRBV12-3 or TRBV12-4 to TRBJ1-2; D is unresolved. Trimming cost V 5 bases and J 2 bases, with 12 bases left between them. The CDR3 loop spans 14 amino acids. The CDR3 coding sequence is TGTGCCAGCAGTACATCCCTAGGGAACTATGGCTACACCTTC. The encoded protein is CASSTSLGNYGYTF.

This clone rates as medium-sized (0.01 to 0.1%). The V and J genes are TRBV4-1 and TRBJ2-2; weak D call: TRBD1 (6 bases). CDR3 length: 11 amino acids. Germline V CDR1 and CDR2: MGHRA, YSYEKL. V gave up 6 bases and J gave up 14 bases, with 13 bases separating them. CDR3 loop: CASRQGSDLFF. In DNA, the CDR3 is TGCGCCAGCAGACAGGGAAGCGATCTGTTTTTT.

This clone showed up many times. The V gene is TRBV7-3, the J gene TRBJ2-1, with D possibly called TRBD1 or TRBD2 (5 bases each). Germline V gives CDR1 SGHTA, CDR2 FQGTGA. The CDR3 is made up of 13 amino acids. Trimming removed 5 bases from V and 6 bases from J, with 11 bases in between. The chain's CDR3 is CASSVVRGNEQFF. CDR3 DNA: TGTGCCAGCAGCGTAGTGAGGGGCAATGAGCAGTTCTTC.

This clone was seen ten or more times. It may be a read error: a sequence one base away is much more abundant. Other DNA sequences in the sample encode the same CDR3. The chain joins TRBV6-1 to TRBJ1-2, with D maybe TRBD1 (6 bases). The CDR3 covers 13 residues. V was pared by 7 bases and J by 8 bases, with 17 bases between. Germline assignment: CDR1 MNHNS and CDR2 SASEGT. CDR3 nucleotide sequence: TGTGCCAGCAAGACTACAGGGCGCCCGGGCTACACCTTC. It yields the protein CASKTTGRPGYTF.

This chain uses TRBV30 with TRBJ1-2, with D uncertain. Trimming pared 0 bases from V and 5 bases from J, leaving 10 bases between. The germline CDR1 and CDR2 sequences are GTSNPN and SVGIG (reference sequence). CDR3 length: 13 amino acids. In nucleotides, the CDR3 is TGTGCCTGGAGTGTTGAGCGCACTTATGGCTACACCTTC. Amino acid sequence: CAWSVERTYGYTF. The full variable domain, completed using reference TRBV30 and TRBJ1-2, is SQTIHQWPATLVQPVGSPLSLECTVEGTSNPNLYWYRQAAGRGLQLLFYSVGIGQISSEVPQNLSASRPQDRQFILSSKKLLLSDSGFYLCAWSVERTYGYTFGSGTRLTVV.

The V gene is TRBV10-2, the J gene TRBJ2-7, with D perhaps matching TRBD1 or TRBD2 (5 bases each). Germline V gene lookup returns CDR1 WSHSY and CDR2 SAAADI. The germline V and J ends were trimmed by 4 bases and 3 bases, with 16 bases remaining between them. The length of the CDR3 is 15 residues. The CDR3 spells CASSAGTTSIYEQYF. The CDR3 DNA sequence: TGCGCCAGCAGTGCCGGGACCACCTCGATCTACGAGCAGTACTTC.

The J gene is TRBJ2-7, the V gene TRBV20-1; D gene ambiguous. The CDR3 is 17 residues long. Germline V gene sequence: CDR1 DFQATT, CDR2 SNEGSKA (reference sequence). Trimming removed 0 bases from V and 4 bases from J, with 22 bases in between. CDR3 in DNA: TGCAGTGCTAGAGATTGTGGGGTAGTGGCATCAAAGTACGAGCAGTACTTC. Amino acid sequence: CSARDCGVVASKYEQYF.

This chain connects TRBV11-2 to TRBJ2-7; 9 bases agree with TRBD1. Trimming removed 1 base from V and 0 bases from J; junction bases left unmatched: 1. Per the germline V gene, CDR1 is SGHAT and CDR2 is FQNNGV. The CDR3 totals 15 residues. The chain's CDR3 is CASSLGTGDSYEQYF. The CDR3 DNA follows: TGTGCCAGCAGCTTAGGGACAGGGGACTCCTACGAGCAGTACTTC.

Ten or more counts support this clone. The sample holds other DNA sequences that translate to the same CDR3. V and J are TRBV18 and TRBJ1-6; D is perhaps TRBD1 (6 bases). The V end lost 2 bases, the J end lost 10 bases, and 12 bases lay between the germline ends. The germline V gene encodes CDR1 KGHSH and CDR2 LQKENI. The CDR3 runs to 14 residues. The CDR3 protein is CASSPGDIGSPLHF. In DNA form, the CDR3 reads TGTGCCAGCTCACCAGGGGACATCGGATCACCCCTCCACTTT.

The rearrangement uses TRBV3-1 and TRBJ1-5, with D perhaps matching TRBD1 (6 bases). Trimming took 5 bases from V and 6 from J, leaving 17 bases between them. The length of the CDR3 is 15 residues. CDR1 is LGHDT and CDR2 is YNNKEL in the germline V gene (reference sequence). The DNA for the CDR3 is TGTGCCAGCAGCTATGGGACATCTGTCCCTCAGCCCCAGCATTTT. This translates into CASSYGTSVPQPQHF.

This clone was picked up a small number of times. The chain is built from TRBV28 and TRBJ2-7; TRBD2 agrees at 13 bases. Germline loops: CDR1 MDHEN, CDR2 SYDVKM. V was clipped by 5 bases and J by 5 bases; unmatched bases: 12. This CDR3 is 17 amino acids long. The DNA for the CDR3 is TGTGCCAGCAGTAAGACCGGGACTAGCGGGGCCTTCCACGAGCAGTACTTC. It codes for CASSKTGTSGAFHEQYF.

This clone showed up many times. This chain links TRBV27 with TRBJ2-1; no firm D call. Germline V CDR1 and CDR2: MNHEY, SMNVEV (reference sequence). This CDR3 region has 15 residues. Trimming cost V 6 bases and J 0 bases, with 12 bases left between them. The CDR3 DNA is TGTGCCAGCAGCGAGTCAGAGAGCTCCTACAATGAGCAGTTCTTC. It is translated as CASSESESSYNEQFF.